This entry describes one T cell receptor beta chain. Before being chosen for sequencing, patients had shown CD8+CD57+ cell expansion by flow cytometry. With no exception, the patients had severe acquired aplastic anemia. This sample is drawn from a study of CD8+CD57+ T cells in acquired aplastic anemia. Background on the study: An average of around 3.5 ug of DNA was obtained from sorted CD4+ and CD8+ cells.

Profiling that covered TCR beta VDJ and CDR3 relied on genomic DNA as its template. MiXCR was run by TCRdb on the reads, yielding one entry per CDR3 protein. Of 120,000 or so distinct CDR3 sequences detected, approximately 36% appear once; the ten largest clones hold 2.6%. Per the germline V gene, CDR1 is SGHTA and CDR2 is FQGNSA. With 4 bases removed from V and 1 base from J, the gap between germline ends came to 9 bases. The CDR3 contains 14 residues. This TCR derives from a human donor with aplastic anemia. This rearrangement joins TRBV7-2 to TRBJ2-3; no definite D call. The sample was sorted CD4+, CD8+, or CD8+CD57+ T cells (not recorded which) from PBMCs. CDR3 sequence reads: CASSSLLGTDTQYF. CDR3 nucleotide sequence: TGTGCCAGCAGCTCCCTCCTGGGCACAGATACGCAGTATTTT.